This T cell receptor (beta chain) came from a study of regulatory T cells in long-lasting Graves disease. Looking at the study overall: Graves' patients (newly diagnosed) had been on antithyroid drugs under 3 months.

The CDR3 length is 11 residues. Germline CDR1 reads LNHDA; CDR2 reads SQIVND (reference sequence). With 9 bases removed from V and 3 bases from J, the gap between germline ends came to 9 bases. There are a few counts of this clonotype. Building of the TCR beta libraries involved iRepertoire HTBI primers and Arm-PCR of CDR3 regions. In the original processing: In the combined samples, roughly 60 TRBV and under 15 TRBJ segments were identified. TCRdb independently ran MiXCR on the multiplex PCR reads; one entry per CDR3 protein. TCRdb, not the original authors, processed these V and J calls. The sample records hundreds of thousands of distinct CDR3 sequences, roughly 15% being singletons. Stated time point: newly diagnosed GD, antithyroid drugs for less than 3 months. PBMC-extracted RNA yielded the TCR library. This sample was shared with a second study, whose subject was T cells in Graves' hyperthyroidism and ophthalmopathy. That source notes: In simple terms, a model built on 13 V-J features told ophthalmopathy apart from stable hyperthyroidism.

The chain joins TRBV19 to TRBJ2-7; D uncertain. The sequence came from a woman in her 30s with Graves disease. Sequenced material: peripheral blood mononuclear cells (PBMCs), taken at new diagnosis, from a patient treated with antithyroid drugs. The CDR3 sequence is CASANVYEQYF. CDR3 nucleotides: TGTGCCAGCGCAAATGTCTACGAGCAGTACTTC.